This T cell receptor (beta chain) stems from a study of chemoradiotherapy in HPV16-positive cancers. The protocol was immunoSEQ multiplex PCR, while the TCRdb copy is restricted to in-frame clones and leaves out a portion. The repertoire holds some 15,000 clones, about 86% seen once, with 3.5% to 4% in the top ten. The CDR3 loop spans 14 amino acids. V dropped 5 bases and J dropped 9 bases, with 14 bases sitting between them. From germline, CDR1 is SGHTA and CDR2 FQGTGA. The sequence derives from a human donor with HPV-associated anogenital cancer. The chain uses TRBV7-3 and TRBJ1-6; weak D call: TRBD1 (6 bases). The specimen comprised blood, sampled from a patient who underwent chemoradiotherapy. Here the CDR3 DNA reads TGTGCCAGCAGCCCCGACAGGTGGGGTTCACCCCTCCACTTT. Its protein product is CASSPDRWGSPLHF.